This passage covers 25 T cell receptor beta chains from one sample sequenced in a study of CD8 T cells in ankylosing spondylitis. TCRdb recomputed calls from the 5' RACE reads with MiXCR, one row per CDR3 protein. Of 340,000 or so distinct CDR3 sequences in the sample, roughly 14% were seen once. Sequencing was performed on blood, either unsorted or a sorted T cell fraction (not recorded which). Every receptor here comes from a male donor with ankylosing spondylitis or in good health (not recorded which).

This clonotype was picked up a small number of times. V gene TRBV5-1 combines with J gene TRBJ1-1; D is unresolved. The CDR3 extends over 13 amino acids. Germline-derived CDR1 and CDR2 are SGHRS and YFSETQ. V shed 0 bases and J shed 4 bases, with 7 bases lying between them. This chain's CDR3 is CASSLAASTEAFF. The CDR3 DNA sequence: TGCGCCAGCAGCTTGGCGGCGTCCACTGAAGCTTTCTTT.

At least ten counts were recorded for this clonotype. This chain joins TRBV12-3 or TRBV12-4 and TRBJ2-2, with D perhaps TRBD1 or TRBD2 (5 bases each). This CDR3 is 18 amino acids long. V was cut by 2 bases and J by 0 bases, with 16 bases left in between. As DNA, the CDR3 is TGTGCCAGCAGTTTATGGATCTGGGACCCAGCGAACACCGGGGAGCTGTTTTTT. Translating gives CASSLWIWDPANTGELFF.

The chain employs TRBV5-5 and TRBJ2-1; D is possibly TRBD2 (6 bases). Germline V gives CDR1 SGHKS, CDR2 YYEKEE (reference sequence). The CDR3 spans 12 residues. V dropped 4 bases and J dropped 7 bases, with 9 bases sitting between them. The CDR3 sequence: CASSRAGNEQFF. As DNA, the CDR3 is TGTGCCAGCAGCCGGGCGGGGAATGAGCAGTTCTTC.

This clonotype came up a few times. The chain has TRBV20-1 and TRBJ1-2; 7 bases are shared with TRBD1. The V and J ends lost 3 bases and 5 bases, in that order; junction bases with no gene match: 9. This CDR3 contains 14 residues. Germline lookup yields CDR1 DFQATT and CDR2 SNEGSKA (reference sequence). The CDR3: CSASRDSPSYGYTF. The CDR3 DNA reads as TGCAGTGCTAGCCGGGACAGTCCCTCTTATGGCTACACCTTC.

This clonotype was observed a few times. The J gene is TRBJ1-2, the V gene TRBV27, with 7 bases that match TRBD1. The germline V gene has CDR1 MNHEY and CDR2 SMNVEV (reference sequence). The junction had 6 bases not matched to a gene; V was cut back by 5 bases and J by 0 bases. The CDR3 covers 15 residues. This CDR3 reads CASSRRQGSNYGYTF. The DNA of the CDR3 is TGTGCCAGCAGTCGGAGACAGGGTTCTAACTATGGCTACACCTTC.

The genes are TRBV5-1 and TRBJ2-5; 7 bases fit TRBD1. The CDR3 runs to 13 residues. CDR1 and CDR2 from the germline V gene are SGHRS and YFSETQ. V was pared by 4 bases and J by 12 bases, with 12 bases of the junction left unmatched. CDR3 coding DNA: TGCGCCAGCAGCACTCTACAAGGGACAGCTGAGTACTTC. It translates to CASSTLQGTAEYF.

This clonotype was observed a handful of times. The chain links TRBV12-3 or TRBV12-4 to TRBJ2-5; D might be TRBD1 or TRBD2, each matching 6 bases. The CDR3 is 14 residues long. With 5 bases removed from V and 2 bases from J, the gap between germline ends came to 12 bases. CDR3 sequence: CASSLQGTQETQYF. The CDR3 nucleotides are TGTGCCAGCAGTCTTCAGGGGACTCAAGAGACCCAGTACTTC.

This clonotype was found a few times. The chain recombines TRBV10-2 with TRBJ2-7; D uncertain. The V and J ends lost 9 bases and 2 bases respectively, with 17 bases between them. Germline V gene lookup returns CDR1 WSHSY and CDR2 SAAADI. The CDR3 length is 14 residues. The CDR3 bases are TGCGCCAGAGCTCAAGGTTCAAAACCCTACGAGCAGTACTTC. Its protein product is CARAQGSKPYEQYF.

The V and J genes are TRBV27 and TRBJ1-1, with a possible D match to TRBD1 (5 bases). Looked up from germline, CDR1 is MNHEY and CDR2 is SMNVEV (reference sequence). V was trimmed by 5 bases and J by 11 bases, leaving 18 bases between them. This CDR3 region has 13 residues. This chain's CDR3 is CASSARDGTRAFF. In DNA, the CDR3 is TGTGCCAGCAGTGCCCGGGACGGCACACGGGCTTTCTTT.

This clonotype showed up just a few times. The genes are TRBV6-2 or TRBV6-3 and TRBJ1-5; D remains unclear. The CDR3 is 15 residues long. The ends were cut back, 2 bases at V and 2 bases at J, with 10 bases in the middle. Germline V gene lookup returns CDR1 MNHEY and CDR2 SVGEGT. The CDR3 loop reads CASSYAGLRNQPQHF. CDR3 coding DNA: TGTGCCAGCAGTTACGCCGGCCTACGCAATCAGCCCCAGCATTTT.

This clonotype was seen repeatedly, ten times or more. This chain joins TRBV11-1 and TRBJ1-2, with TRBD1 identical over 10 bases. CDR3 length: 16 amino acids. Trimming at V came to 3 bases and at J to 4 bases, leaving 8 bases not matched to a gene. Germline V CDR1 and CDR2: SGHAT, FQDESV (reference sequence). The CDR3 nucleotides read TGTGCCAGCAGCTTGGGGGACAGGGGATCCGGCTATGGCTACACCTTC. This codes for CASSLGDRGSGYGYTF.

J is TRBJ2-5 and V is TRBV5-5; 11 bases align to TRBD2. The CDR3 runs to 18 residues. J was trimmed by 1 base and V by 2 bases; bases with no gene match: 10. CDR1 SGHKS and CDR2 YYEKEE come from the germline V gene (reference sequence). The CDR3: CASSFTLAGVGFQETQYF. The CDR3 region has the DNA TGTGCCAGCAGCTTTACACTAGCGGGGGTAGGGTTCCAAGAGACCCAGTACTTC.

V gene TRBV18 combines with J gene TRBJ2-7, with TRBD2 identical over 7 bases. The germline V gene encodes CDR1 KGHSH and CDR2 LQKENI. The CDR3 totals 16 residues. J was trimmed by 2 bases and V by 2 bases; bases with no gene match: 9. This CDR3 reads CASSPSPDGLAYEQYF. The CDR3 DNA follows: TGTGCCAGCTCACCATCCCCGGACGGACTAGCCTACGAGCAGTACTTC.

This clonotype was seen just once. V gene TRBV27 combines with J gene TRBJ1-2; D ambiguous. The CDR3 runs to 11 residues. Trimming shortened V by 6 bases and J by 5 bases, and 7 bases separated the two germline ends. Looked up from germline, CDR1 is MNHEY and CDR2 is SMNVEV (reference sequence). The CDR3 spells CASRSAYGYTF. The CDR3 coding sequence is TGTGCCAGCAGGTCCGCTTATGGCTACACCTTC.

This clonotype was counted between two and nine times. For the CDR3, the DNA is TGTGCCAGCAGCTTAGACGCGGGTACCTACAATGAGCAGTTCTTC. Amino acids: CASSLDAGTYNEQFF. This chain connects TRBV7-2 to TRBJ2-1; a weak D match, TRBD2 (5 bases). Germline V CDR1 and CDR2: SGHTA, FQGNSA. The CDR3 loop spans 15 amino acids. Trimming pared 1 base from V and 2 bases from J, leaving 9 bases between.

The genes are TRBV5-1 and TRBJ2-3, with D perhaps matching TRBD2 (5 bases). Between the trimmed V and J ends, which lost 5 bases and 0 bases, there was a span of 13 bases. The CDR3 runs 15 residues. Germline assignment: CDR1 SGHRS and CDR2 YFSETQ. CDR3 residues: CASSPSGFSTDTQYF. In DNA, the CDR3 is TGCGCCAGCAGTCCGTCGGGGTTCAGCACAGATACGCAGTATTTT.

The chain uses TRBV6-5 and TRBJ1-5; D gene unclear. The CDR3 has 17 residues. Germline CDR1 is MNHEY and CDR2 is SVGAGI. The V end lost 2 bases, the J end lost 3 bases, and 17 bases lay between the germline ends. The CDR3 sequence is CASSYRNSPTDNQPQHF. CDR3 in DNA: TGTGCCAGCAGTTACCGGAATTCTCCGACCGACAATCAGCCCCAGCATTTT.

This clonotype was observed a handful of times. This sequence joins TRBV28 and TRBJ1-2, with 10 nucleotides matching TRBD1. Germline V gene data show CDR1 as MDHEN and CDR2 as SYDVKM. V shed 7 bases and J 7 bases; nucleotides not matched to a gene: 6. The CDR3 is 13 amino acids. The CDR3 DNA follows: TGTGCCAGCACCACGGACAGGGGGACTGGCTACACCTTC. It specifies CASTTDRGTGYTF.

This clonotype has ten or more counts. This chain uses TRBV12-3 or TRBV12-4 with TRBJ1-6; 7 bases fit TRBD1. The CDR3 length is 15 residues. J lost 7 bases, V lost 5 bases, and 8 bases had no gene match. The CDR3 protein is CASSPGQVRNSPLHF. The CDR3 bases are TGTGCCAGCAGTCCCGGACAGGTCAGGAATTCACCCCTCCACTTT.

The table lists this clonotype with many counts. This chain uses TRBV9 with TRBJ2-1; 10 positions agree with TRBD1. This CDR3 is 13 amino acids long. From germline, CDR1 is SGDLS and CDR2 YYNGEE. V lost 4 bases and J lost 11; bases outside the gene matches: 6. The CDR3 loop reads CASSPGQGDKQFF. The CDR3 bases are TGTGCCAGCAGCCCCGGACAGGGGGACAAGCAGTTCTTC.

This clonotype appeared a few times. This chain uses TRBV7-8 with TRBJ2-3; no clear D. The germline V gene has CDR1 SGHVS and CDR2 FQNEAQ. The V end was cut by 2 bases, the J end by 8 bases, with 14 bases between. The CDR3 consists of 14 residues. CDR3 amino acids: CASSLTRAQATQYF. The CDR3 DNA follows: TGTGCCAGCAGCTTAACACGGGCGCAGGCTACGCAGTATTTT.

The chain has TRBV2 and TRBJ2-1; tentatively, D is TRBD2 (6 bases). Germline V lookup: CDR1 SNHLY, CDR2 FYNNEI. The CDR3 covers 15 residues. V lost 3 bases, J lost 2 bases, and 11 bases lay in between. The CDR3 is CASSEDYRTYNEQFF. CDR3 nucleotides: TGTGCCAGCAGTGAGGACTATCGCACCTACAATGAGCAGTTCTTC.

This clonotype was seen only a few times. This rearrangement joins TRBV6-1 to TRBJ2-7; D possibly corresponds to TRBD2 (6 bases). Trimming cost V 5 bases and J 0 bases, with 14 bases left between them. Germline loops: CDR1 MNHNS, CDR2 SASEGT. The length of the CDR3 is 15 residues. Here the CDR3 reads CASSTTRGPSYEQYF. DNA for the CDR3: TGTGCCAGCAGTACGACTAGGGGACCCTCCTACGAGCAGTACTTC.

This clonotype was observed a handful of times. V is TRBV2 and J is TRBJ2-1; tentative D call: TRBD2 (6 bases). This CDR3 comprises 13 residues. V lost 6 bases and J 5 bases, leaving 11 bases between the germline ends. The germline gives CDR1 SNHLY, CDR2 FYNNEI. CDR3 coding DNA: TGTGCCAGCAGCGCGGGACTCCACAATGAGCAGTTCTTC. Translating it yields CASSAGLHNEQFF. The whole variable domain, remainder taken from reference TRBV2 and TRBJ2-1, is EPEVTQTPSHQVTQMGQEVILRCVPISNHLYFYWYRQILGQKVEFLVSFYNNEISEKSEIFDDQFSVERPDGSNFTLKIRSTKLEDSAMYFCASSAGLHNEQFFGPGTRLTVL.

This clonotype came up a few times. This rearrangement joins TRBV5-1 to TRBJ2-3; 7 bases line up with TRBD1. The junction had 3 bases not matched to a gene; V was cut back by 2 bases and J by 3 bases. CDR3 size: 14 residues. Looked up from germline, CDR1 is SGHRS and CDR2 is YFSETQ. The CDR3 protein is CASSFRDSTDTQYF. As DNA, the CDR3 is TGCGCCAGCAGCTTCCGGGACAGTACAGATACGCAGTATTTT.